The 11 T cell receptor beta chains below were found in one sample sequenced in a study of T cell repertoires in cytomegalovirus infection. TCRdb independently ran MiXCR on the reads; one entry per CDR3 protein. The sample contains hundreds of thousands of distinct CDR3 sequences, roughly a sixth of which appear only once. The sample consisted of PBMCs. The receptor source for this set is a human donor in good health (CMV status not recorded). Some clones in this sample may be carry-over from other donors' samples.

This clonotype has a handful of counts. V usage is TRBV12-3 or TRBV12-4 and J usage is TRBJ1-5; 7 nucleotides match TRBD1. The CDR3 length is 13 residues. Losses at the gene ends were 7 bases for V and 4 bases for J; bases not matched to a gene: 4. CDR3 region: CASNPQGNQPQHF. The CDR3 bases are TGTGCCAGCAACCCACAGGGGAATCAGCCCCAGCATTTT.

This clonotype was picked up one time. V gene TRBV3-1 combines with J gene TRBJ1-2, with 9 nucleotides matching TRBD1. V gave up 4 bases and J gave up 6 bases; unmatched junction bases: 18. The CDR3 is 18 amino acids. Germline V gene data show CDR1 as LGHDT and CDR2 as YNNKEL (reference sequence). The CDR3 region is CASSRYSKSDRGDHGYTF. The CDR3 nucleotides are TGTGCCAGCAGCCGCTATTCCAAGTCGGACAGGGGAGACCATGGCTACACCTTC.

In this sample, this clonotype turned up a few times. This chain joins TRBV7-2 and TRBJ2-2; 8 positions agree with TRBD1. This CDR3 has 12 amino acids. V dropped 10 bases and J dropped 7; count of bases not matched to a gene: 5. Germline values: CDR1 SGHTA, CDR2 FQGNSA. The CDR3 region is CATGGRGGELFF. In DNA, the CDR3 is TGTGCCACAGGGGGCCGGGGCGGGGAGCTGTTTTTT. Variable domain in full (rest from reference TRBV7-2 and TRBJ2-2): GAGVSQSPSNKVTEKGKDVELRCDPISGHTALYWYRQSLGQGLEFLIYFQGNSAPDKSGLPSDRFSAERTGGSVSTLTIQRTQQEDSAVYLCATGGRGGELFFGEGSRLTVL.

This chain uses TRBV6-2 or TRBV6-3 with TRBJ1-2; D not resolved. Germline loops: CDR1 MNHEY, CDR2 SVGEGT. The CDR3 contains 16 residues. V dropped 6 bases and J dropped 7 bases, with 24 bases sitting between them. The DNA for the CDR3 is TGTGCCAGCAGCAAGGCCCAGAATGGTAGAGACGTTGGCTACACCTTC. Encoded protein: CASSKAQNGRDVGYTF.

The rearrangement uses TRBV28 and TRBJ1-1; the D gene is possibly TRBD1 (6 bases). The ends were cut back, 7 bases at V and 8 bases at J, with 20 bases in the middle. The CDR3 runs 14 residues. Germline lookup yields CDR1 MDHEN and CDR2 SYDVKM. This chain's CDR3 is CASTVGTQGLEAFF. DNA for the CDR3: TGTGCCAGCACCGTGGGCACTCAGGGGCTAGAAGCTTTCTTT. Using reference TRBV28 and TRBJ1-1 for the parts outside the CDR3, the full variable domain is DVKVTQSSRYLVKRTGEKVFLECVQDMDHENMFWYRQDPGLGLRLIYFSYDVKMKEKGDIPEGYSVSREKKERFSLILESASTNQTSMYLCASTVGTQGLEAFFGQGTRLTVV.

Notes on this clonotype: A read error is possible here, since a much larger clone lies one base away. The chain uses TRBV6-6 and TRBJ2-4; D perhaps matches TRBD2 (5 bases). Germline values: CDR1 MNHNY, CDR2 SVGAGI (reference sequence). The CDR3 covers 15 residues. The V and J ends lost 6 bases and 6 bases respectively, with 18 bases between them. The CDR3 spells CASSRGLMERNIQYF. The CDR3, as DNA: TGTGCCAGCAGCCGAGGACTGATGGAGAGAAACATTCAGTACTTC.

This chain connects TRBV2 to TRBJ2-7; TRBD2 might be the D (6 bases). Germline V gene sequence: CDR1 SNHLY, CDR2 FYNNEI. V lost 0 bases to trimming and J lost 6 bases, with 12 bases between them. CDR3 length: 14 residues. Written as DNA, the CDR3 is TGTGCCAGCAGTGAAGCGGGGGGTCTAACCGAGCAGTACTTC. Protein product: CASSEAGGLTEQYF.

This clonotype was recorded a few times. The chain links TRBV28 to TRBJ1-1; 7 bases agree with TRBD1. CDR1 and CDR2 (germline): MDHEN, SYDVKM. The J segment lost 1 base and the V segment lost 3 bases, leaving 5 bases of the junction unmatched. The CDR3 runs 15 residues. As DNA, the CDR3 is TGTGCCAGCAGTTTGCCCGGGACAGCGAACACTGAAGCTTTCTTT. Amino acids: CASSLPGTANTEAFF. Full variable domain (rest looked up from reference TRBV28 and TRBJ1-1): DVKVTQSSRYLVKRTGEKVFLECVQDMDHENMFWYRQDPGLGLRLIYFSYDVKMKEKGDIPEGYSVSREKKERFSLILESASTNQTSMYLCASSLPGTANTEAFFGQGTRLTVV.

The V call is TRBV7-9, the J call TRBJ1-2; 9 nucleotides align to TRBD1. The junction had 4 bases not matched to a gene; V was cut back by 7 bases and J by 4 bases. CDR1 SEHNR and CDR2 FQNEAQ come from the germline V gene (reference sequence). This CDR3 comprises 13 residues. DNA for the CDR3: TGTGCCAGCATACAGGGGGCTGGCTATGGCTACACCTTC. It yields the protein CASIQGAGYGYTF.

This clonotype was counted between two and nine times. The chain has TRBV10-3 and TRBJ2-7; TRBD1 agrees at 9 bases. The germline V gene has CDR1 ENHRY and CDR2 SYGVKD. The junction had 6 bases not matched to a gene; V was cut back by 6 bases and J by 0 bases. The CDR3 spans 15 residues. The DNA for the CDR3 is TGTGCCATCAGCGAGGGACAGGGCGTCTCCTACGAGCAGTACTTC. As protein: CAISEGQGVSYEQYF.

This clonotype came up a few times. This CDR3 is CASSLQGEMNTEAFF. The CDR3 DNA is TGCGCCAGCAGCTTGCAGGGGGAAATGAACACTGAAGCTTTCTTT. The V gene is TRBV5-1, the J gene TRBJ1-1; 7 bases are a match to TRBD1. Germline-derived CDR1 and CDR2 are SGHRS and YFSETQ. With 1 base clipped from V and 0 bases from J, the junction kept 3 bases outside the gene matches. The CDR3 totals 15 residues.